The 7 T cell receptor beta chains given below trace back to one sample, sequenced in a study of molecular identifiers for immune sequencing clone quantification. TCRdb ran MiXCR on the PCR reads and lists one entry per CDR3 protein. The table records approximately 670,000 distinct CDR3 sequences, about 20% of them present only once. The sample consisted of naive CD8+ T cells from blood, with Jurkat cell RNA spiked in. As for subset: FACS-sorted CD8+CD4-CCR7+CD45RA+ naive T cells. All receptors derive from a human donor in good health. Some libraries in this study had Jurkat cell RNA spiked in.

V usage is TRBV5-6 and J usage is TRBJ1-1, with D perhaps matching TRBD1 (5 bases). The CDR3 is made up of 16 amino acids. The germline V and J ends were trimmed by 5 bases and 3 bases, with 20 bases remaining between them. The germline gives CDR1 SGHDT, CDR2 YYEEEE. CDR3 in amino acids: CASSKMGQHMDTEAFF. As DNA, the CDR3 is TGTGCCAGCAGTAAGATGGGGCAGCACATGGACACTGAAGCTTTCTTT.

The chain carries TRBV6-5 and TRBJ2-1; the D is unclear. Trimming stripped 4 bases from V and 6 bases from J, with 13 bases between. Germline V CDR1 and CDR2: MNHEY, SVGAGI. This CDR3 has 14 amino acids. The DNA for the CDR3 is TGTGCCAGCAGTTCGCTTTCTGCCGTCAATGAGCAGTTCTTC. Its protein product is CASSSLSAVNEQFF.

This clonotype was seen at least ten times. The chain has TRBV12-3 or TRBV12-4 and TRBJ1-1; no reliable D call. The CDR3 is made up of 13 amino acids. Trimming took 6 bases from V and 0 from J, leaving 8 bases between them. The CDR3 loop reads CASSFGMNTEAFF. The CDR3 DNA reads TGTGCCAGCAGCTTTGGGATGAACACTGAAGCTTTCTTT.

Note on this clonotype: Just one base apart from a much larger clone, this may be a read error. CDR3: CASRAPYRETQYF. In DNA form, the CDR3 reads TGTGCCAGTAGAGCACCATACCGAGAGACCCAGTACTTC. This chain uses TRBV6-5 with TRBJ2-5; no firm D call. The CDR3 spans 13 residues. The germline V gene has CDR1 MNHEY and CDR2 SVGAGI. V lost 9 bases to trimming and J lost 4 bases, with 15 bases between them.

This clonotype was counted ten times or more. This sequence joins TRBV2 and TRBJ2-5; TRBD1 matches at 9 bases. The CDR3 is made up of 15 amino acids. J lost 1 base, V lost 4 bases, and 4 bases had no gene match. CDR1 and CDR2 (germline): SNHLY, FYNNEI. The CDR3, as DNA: TGTGCCAGCAGTGGGAACAGGGGGCTCCAAGAGACCCAGTACTTC. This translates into CASSGNRGLQETQYF.

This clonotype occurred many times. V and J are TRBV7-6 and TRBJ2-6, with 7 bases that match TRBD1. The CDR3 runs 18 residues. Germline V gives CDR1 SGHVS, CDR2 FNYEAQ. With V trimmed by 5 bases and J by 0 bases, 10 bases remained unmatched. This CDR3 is CASSGKGQMLSGANVLTF. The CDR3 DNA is TGTGCCAGCAGCGGAAAGGGACAGATGCTCTCTGGGGCCAACGTCCTGACTTTC.

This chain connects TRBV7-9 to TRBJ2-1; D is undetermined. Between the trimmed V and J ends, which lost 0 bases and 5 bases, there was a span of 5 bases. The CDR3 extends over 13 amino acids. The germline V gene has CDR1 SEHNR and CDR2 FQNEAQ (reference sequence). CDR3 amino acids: CASSLADNNEQFF. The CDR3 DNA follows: TGTGCCAGCAGCTTAGCGGATAACAATGAGCAGTTCTTC.